The T cell receptor beta chain described here comes from a study of blood T cell repertoires in COVID-19. The wider study: COVID-19 samples from acute and convalescent phases originated in the United States, Italy and Spain. PBMCs, B-cell-depleted T cells, or T cells were the source of the cDNA or gDNA that made up the material.

Study processing details: How many nucleated cells were present was estimated from reference gene primer amplification. TCRdb's copy holds only in-frame clones and misses some; the assay was immunoSEQ multiplex PCR. V, J and clone size were drawn from that table, and D and trimming were deduced from the DNA. The data contain some 160,000 clones, roughly 90% of them singletons. After removal of 1 base from V and 2 bases from J, the junction contained 3 bases not matched to a gene. CDR1 is SGDLS, CDR2 YYNGEE, per germline. The length of the CDR3 is 15 residues. Sample: peripheral blood. V usage is TRBV9 and J usage is TRBJ2-7; 10 positions match TRBD1. This TCR was sampled from a man younger than 35 with acute or convalescent COVID-19. CDR3 nucleotides: TGTGCCAGCAGCGTATCCGGGACAGGGGCCTACGAGCAGTACTTC. Its protein is CASSVSGTGAYEQYF.